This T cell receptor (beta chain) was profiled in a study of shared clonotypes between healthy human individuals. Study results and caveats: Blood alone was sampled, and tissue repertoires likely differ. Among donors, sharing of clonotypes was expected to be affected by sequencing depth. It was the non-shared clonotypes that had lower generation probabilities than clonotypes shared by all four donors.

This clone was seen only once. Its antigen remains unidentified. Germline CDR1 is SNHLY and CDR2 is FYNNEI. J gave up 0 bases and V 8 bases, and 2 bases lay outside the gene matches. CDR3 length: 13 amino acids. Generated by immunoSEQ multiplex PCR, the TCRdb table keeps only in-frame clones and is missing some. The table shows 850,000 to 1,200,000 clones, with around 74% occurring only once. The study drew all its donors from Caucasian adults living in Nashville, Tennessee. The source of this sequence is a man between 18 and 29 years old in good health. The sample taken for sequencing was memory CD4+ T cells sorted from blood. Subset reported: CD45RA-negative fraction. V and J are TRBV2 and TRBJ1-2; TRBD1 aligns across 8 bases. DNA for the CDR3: TGTGCCAGCGGACAGGGAGCTAACTATGGCTACACCTTC. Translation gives CASGQGANYGYTF.